What follows are 11 T cell receptor beta chains derived from one specimen sequenced in a study of blood T cell repertoires in COVID-19. Generated by immunoSEQ multiplex PCR, the TCRdb table keeps only in-frame clones and is missing some. Of some 160,000 clones detected, approximately 91% appear once; the ten largest clones hold approximately 2.4%. Specimen: peripheral blood. Source of these receptors: a man younger than 35 with acute or convalescent COVID-19.

This chain connects TRBV6-1 to TRBJ1-1; unclear D gene. The germline gives CDR1 MNHNS, CDR2 SASEGT. This CDR3 comprises 12 residues. Trimming took 1 base from V and 5 from J, leaving 5 bases between them. The CDR3 nucleotides are TGTGCCAGCAGTGAAGGGCGGACTGAAGCTTTCTTT. Translating gives CASSEGRTEAFF.

Here the CDR3 DNA reads TGTGCCAGCTCACTTAGGGACAGTGCAACTAATGAAAAACTGTTTTTT. This translates into CASSLRDSATNEKLFF. The chain employs TRBV18 and TRBJ1-4; 7 bases line up with TRBD1. The CDR3 has 16 residues. V shed 4 bases and J 0 bases; nucleotides not matched to a gene: 5. Germline assignment: CDR1 KGHSH and CDR2 LQKENI.

The V and J genes are TRBV6-5 and TRBJ2-1; D is unclear. V shed 8 bases and J shed 7 bases, with 12 bases lying between them. This CDR3 spans 12 amino acids. Germline CDR1 reads MNHEY; CDR2 reads SVGAGI. The chain's CDR3 is CASRGSLNEQFF. CDR3 nucleotide sequence: TGTGCCAGCCGCGGATCGCTAAATGAGCAGTTCTTC.

This clone was seen more than once but under ten times. The chain recombines TRBV7-9 with TRBJ1-5; possible D gene TRBD1, 6 bases. Germline CDR1 and CDR2: SEHNR and FQNEAQ (reference sequence). There are 14 residues in the CDR3. V was cut by 2 bases and J by 6 bases, with 11 bases left in between. The CDR3 DNA is TGTGCCAGCAGCTTACGGGGGGCCGGTCAGCCCCAGCATTTT. Protein sequence: CASSLRGAGQPQHF.

The chain uses TRBV29-1 and TRBJ2-3; D may be TRBD1 (5 bases). Germline CDR1 is SQVTM and CDR2 is ANQGSEA. The CDR3 totals 14 residues. V was shortened by 8 bases and J by 1 base, with 16 bases between the two germline ends. CDR3 in DNA: TGCAGCTCCGGCGGCCTAGGGGGCACAGATACGCAGTATTTT. This translates into CSSGGLGGTDTQYF.

Only one count was recorded for this clone. The CDR3 DNA follows: TGTGCCAGTAAGGGGACAGCTAACTATGGCTACACCTTC. It translates to CASKGTANYGYTF. V gene TRBV19 combines with J gene TRBJ1-2; 7 positions match TRBD1. This CDR3 has 13 residues. Germline lookup yields CDR1 LNHDA and CDR2 SQIVND (reference sequence). Trimming took 7 bases from V and 0 from J; bases not matched to a gene: 2.

The CDR3 loop is CARGGTASPGELFF. CDR3 coding DNA: TGCGCCCGCGGAGGGACCGCCAGCCCCGGGGAGCTGTTTTTT. The chain combines TRBV10-1 with TRBJ2-2; D may be TRBD2 (6 bases). The CDR3 length is 14 residues. Between the trimmed V and J ends, which lost 11 bases and 6 bases, there was a span of 19 bases. Germline CDR1 WNHNN, CDR2 SYGVQD (reference sequence).

The chain links TRBV3-1 (or the pseudogene TRBV3-2) to TRBJ1-1; 7 bases agree with TRBD1. The CDR3 runs 14 residues. Germline V gene lookup returns CDR1 LGHDT and CDR2 YNNKEL (reference sequence). V shed 5 bases and J 1 base; nucleotides not matched to a gene: 4. In nucleotides, the CDR3 is TGTGCCAGCAGCGGCCGGGACAGGAACACTGAAGCTTTCTTT. As protein: CASSGRDRNTEAFF.

The rearrangement links TRBV12-5 to TRBJ2-1, with 7 bases identical to TRBD2. V lost 0 bases and J lost 5; bases outside the gene matches: 7. Germline V lookup: CDR1 LGHNT, CDR2 FRNRAP. The CDR3 has 16 amino acids. The CDR3 bases are TGTGCTAGTGGTTTGGTACTAAGCGGGGTTAACAATGAGCAGTTCTTC. This sequence encodes CASGLVLSGVNNEQFF.

This sequence joins TRBV19 and TRBJ2-3, with 7 positions matching TRBD1. The CDR3 is made up of 15 amino acids. Germline trimming cut 4 bases from V and 2 bases from J; bases unmatched to any gene: 6. Per germline, CDR1 LNHDA and CDR2 SQIVND (reference sequence). The DNA of the CDR3 is TGTGCCAGTAGTACTCGACAGGGAAACACAGATACGCAGTATTTT. This encodes CASSTRQGNTDTQYF.

The rearrangement uses TRBV7-9 and TRBJ1-2; 9 positions agree with TRBD1. V shed 0 bases and J 6 bases; nucleotides not matched to a gene: 2. This CDR3 has 14 amino acids. Germline V CDR1 and CDR2: SEHNR, FQNEAQ (reference sequence). Here the CDR3 reads CASSLADRGHGYTF. The CDR3 DNA is TGTGCCAGCAGCTTAGCGGACAGGGGCCATGGCTACACCTTC.